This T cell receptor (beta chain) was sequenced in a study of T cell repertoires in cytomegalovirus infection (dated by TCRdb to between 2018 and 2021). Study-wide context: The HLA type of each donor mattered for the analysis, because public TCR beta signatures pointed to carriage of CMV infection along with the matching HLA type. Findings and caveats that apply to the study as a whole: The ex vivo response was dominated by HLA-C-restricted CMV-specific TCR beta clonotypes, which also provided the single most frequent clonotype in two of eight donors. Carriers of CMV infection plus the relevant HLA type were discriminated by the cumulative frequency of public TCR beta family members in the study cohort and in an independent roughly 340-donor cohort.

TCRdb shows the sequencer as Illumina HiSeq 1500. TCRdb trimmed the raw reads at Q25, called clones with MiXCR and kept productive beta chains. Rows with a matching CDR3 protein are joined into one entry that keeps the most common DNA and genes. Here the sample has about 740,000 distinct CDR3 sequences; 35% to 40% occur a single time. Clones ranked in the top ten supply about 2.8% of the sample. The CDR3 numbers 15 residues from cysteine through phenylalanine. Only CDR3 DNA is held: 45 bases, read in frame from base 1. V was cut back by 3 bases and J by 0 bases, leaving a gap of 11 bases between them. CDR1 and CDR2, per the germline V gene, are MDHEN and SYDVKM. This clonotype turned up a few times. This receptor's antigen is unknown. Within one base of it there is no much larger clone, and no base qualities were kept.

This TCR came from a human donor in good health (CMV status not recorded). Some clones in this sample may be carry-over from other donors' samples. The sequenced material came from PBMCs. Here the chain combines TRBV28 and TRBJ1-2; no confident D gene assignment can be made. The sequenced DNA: TGTGCCAGCAGTTTCGGGCCTGCGGCTAACTATGGCTACACCTTC. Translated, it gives CASSFGPAANYGYTF.